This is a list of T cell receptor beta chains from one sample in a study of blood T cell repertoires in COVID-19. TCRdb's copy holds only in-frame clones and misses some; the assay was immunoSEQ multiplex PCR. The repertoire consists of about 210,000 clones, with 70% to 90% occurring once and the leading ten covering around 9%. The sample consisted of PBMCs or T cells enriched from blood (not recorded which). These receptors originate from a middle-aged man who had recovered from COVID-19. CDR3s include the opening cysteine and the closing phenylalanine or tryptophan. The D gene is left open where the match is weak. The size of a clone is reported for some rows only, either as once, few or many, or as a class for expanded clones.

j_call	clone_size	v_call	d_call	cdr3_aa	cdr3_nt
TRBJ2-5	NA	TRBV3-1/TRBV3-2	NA	CASSQGGGVGQETQYF	TGTGCCAGCAGCCAAGGAGGGGGAGTAGGCCAAGAGACCCAGTACTTC
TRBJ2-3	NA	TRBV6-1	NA	CASSDRARDTQYF	TGTGCCAGCAGTGACAGGGCTCGAGATACGCAGTATTTT
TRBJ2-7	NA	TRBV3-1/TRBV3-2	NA	CASSQAKGTGNYEQYF	TGTGCCAGCAGCCAAGCAAAAGGTACCGGGAACTACGAGCAGTACTTC
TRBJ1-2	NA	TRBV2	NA	CASSEGSGGYTF	TGTGCCAGCTCCGAGGGTTCTGGGGGCTACACCTTC
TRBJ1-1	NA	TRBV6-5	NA	CATHLFGEAFF	TGTGCCACACACCTCTTTGGTGAAGCTTTCTTT
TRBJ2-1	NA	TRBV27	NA	CASSLTRGLKGPQFF	TGTGCCAGCAGTTTAACAAGGGGTTTGAAAGGTCCACAGTTCTTC
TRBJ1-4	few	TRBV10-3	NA	CAISERQNEKLFF	TGTGCCATCAGTGAAAGACAGAATGAAAAACTGTTTTTT
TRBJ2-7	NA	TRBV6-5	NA	CASSPGVSYEQYF	TGTGCCAGCAGCCCCGGGGTCTCCTACGAGCAGTACTTC
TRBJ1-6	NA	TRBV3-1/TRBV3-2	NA	CASSQTDNSPLHF	TGTGCCAGCAGCCAAACAGATAATTCACCCCTCCACTTT
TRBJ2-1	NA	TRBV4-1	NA	CASSQTSRGMDEQFF	TGCGCCAGCAGCCAAACGAGCCGGGGGATGGATGAGCAGTTCTTC
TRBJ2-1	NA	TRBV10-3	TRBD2	CAISEGRERNEQFF	TGTGCCATCAGTGAGGGGCGGGAGAGGAATGAGCAGTTCTTC
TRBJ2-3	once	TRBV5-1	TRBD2	CASSLSPSGGGNTQYF	TGCGCCAGCAGCTTGTCCCCTAGCGGGGGGGGAAATACGCAGTATTTT
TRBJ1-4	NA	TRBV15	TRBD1	CATRRQGTNEKLFF	TGTGCCACCAGGAGACAGGGTACTAATGAAAAACTGTTTTTT
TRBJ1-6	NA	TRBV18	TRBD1	CASQPGTGNSPLHF	TGTGCCAGCCAACCCGGGACAGGCAATTCACCCCTCCACTTT
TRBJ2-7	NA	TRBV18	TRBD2	CASSPRSSGYEQYF	TGTGCCAGCTCACCACGATCTAGCGGGTACGAGCAGTACTTC
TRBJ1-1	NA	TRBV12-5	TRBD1	CASGLATGTGGTEAFF	TGTGCTAGTGGTTTGGCTACCGGGACAGGGGGTACTGAAGCTTTCTTT
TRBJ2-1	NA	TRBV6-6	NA	CASSLQSAGYGNEQFF	TGTGCCAGCAGTCTACAAAGTGCAGGGTACGGCAATGAGCAGTTCTTC
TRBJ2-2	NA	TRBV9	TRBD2	CASSLGTSGSGRGTGELFF	TGTGCCAGCAGCCTCGGGACTAGCGGGAGCGGTAGAGGCACCGGGGAGCTGTTTTTT
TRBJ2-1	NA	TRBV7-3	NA	CASSSVGGNEQFF	TGTGCCAGCAGCTCCGTCGGGGGCAATGAGCAGTTCTTC
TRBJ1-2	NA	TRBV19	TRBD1	CASSPGQGGYGYTF	TGTGCCAGTAGTCCCGGACAGGGCGGGTATGGCTACACCTTC
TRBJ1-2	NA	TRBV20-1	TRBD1	CSAREGTVF	TGCAGTGCTAGAGAGGGGACAGTCTTC
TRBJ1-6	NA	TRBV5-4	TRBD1	CASSLQGAKRGSPLHF	TGTGCCAGCAGCTTACAGGGGGCCAAGAGAGGGTCACCCCTCCACTTT
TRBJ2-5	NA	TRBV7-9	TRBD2	CASSLAIAGGSQETQYF	TGTGCCAGCAGCTTAGCCATAGCGGGAGGATCCCAAGAGACCCAGTACTTC
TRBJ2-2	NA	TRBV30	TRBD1	CAWIRSGTVTGELFF	TGTGCCTGGATAAGATCCGGGACAGTCACCGGGGAGCTGTTTTTT
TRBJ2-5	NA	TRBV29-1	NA	CSVELLRETQYF	TGCAGCGTTGAACTATTACGGGAGACCCAGTACTTC
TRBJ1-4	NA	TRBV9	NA	CASSVTGHTNEKLFF	TGTGCCAGCAGCGTAACAGGACACACTAATGAAAAACTGTTTTTT
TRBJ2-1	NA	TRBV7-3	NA	CASSLLAGTYNEQFF	TGTGCCAGCAGCTTACTAGCTGGAACCTACAATGAGCAGTTCTTC
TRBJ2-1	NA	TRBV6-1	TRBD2	CASSDPGLAGGNEQFF	TGTGCCAGCAGTGACCCTGGACTAGCGGGGGGCAATGAGCAGTTCTTC
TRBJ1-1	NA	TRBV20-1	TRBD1	CSASLTGTGRNEAFF	TGCAGTGCTAGTCTTACCGGGACAGGAAGGAATGAAGCTTTCTTT
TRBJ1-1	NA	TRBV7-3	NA	CASSSSGVSTEAFF	TGTGCCAGCAGCTCATCGGGGGTTTCAACTGAAGCTTTCTTT
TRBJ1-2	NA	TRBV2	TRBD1	CASKPGTANYGYTF	TGTGCCAGCAAACCAGGGACAGCTAACTATGGCTACACCTTC
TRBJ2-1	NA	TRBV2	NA	CASSEDGSSYNEQFF	TGTGCCAGCAGTGAGGACGGGAGCTCCTACAATGAGCAGTTCTTC
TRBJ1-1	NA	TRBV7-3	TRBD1	CASSRGQGNTEAFF	TGTGCCAGCAGCCGGGGACAGGGGAACACTGAAGCTTTCTTT
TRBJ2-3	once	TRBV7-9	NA	CASRPLGDTQYF	TGTGCCAGCAGACCTCTCGGGGATACGCAGTATTTT
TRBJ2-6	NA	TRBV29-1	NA	CSAKTLGAKGSGANVLTF	TGCAGCGCCAAGACTTTGGGAGCAAAAGGCTCTGGGGCCAACGTCCTGACTTTC
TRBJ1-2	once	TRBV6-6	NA	CASSPQGVGGYTF	TGTGCCAGCAGTCCACAGGGAGTCGGTGGCTACACCTTC
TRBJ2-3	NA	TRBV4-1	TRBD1	CASSQDQGTGTVDTQYF	TGCGCCAGCAGCCAAGATCAAGGGACAGGGACAGTAGATACGCAGTATTTT
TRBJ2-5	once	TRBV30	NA	CAWEPGRGTQYF	TGTGCCTGGGAACCCGGTCGAGGGACCCAGTACTTC
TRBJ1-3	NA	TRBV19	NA	CASSLLWNTIYF	TGTGCCAGCTCATTACTCTGGAACACCATATATTTT
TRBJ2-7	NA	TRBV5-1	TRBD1	CASSFTRTGSYEQYF	TGCGCCAGCAGCTTCACTAGGACAGGGTCCTACGAGCAGTACTTC
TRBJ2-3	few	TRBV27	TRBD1	CASSLHSGQGYTDTQYF	TGTGCCAGCAGTTTACACTCGGGACAGGGGTACACAGATACGCAGTATTTT
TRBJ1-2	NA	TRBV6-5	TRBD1	CASTGTGANYGYTF	TGTGCCAGCACAGGGACAGGCGCTAACTATGGCTACACCTTC
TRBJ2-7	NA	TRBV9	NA	CASSVDPGIGSYEQYF	TGTGCCAGCAGCGTAGATCCGGGAATAGGTTCCTACGAGCAGTACTTC
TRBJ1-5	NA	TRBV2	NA	CASSQRTGSNQPQHF	TGTGCCAGCAGTCAAAGGACGGGGAGCAATCAGCCCCAGCATTTT
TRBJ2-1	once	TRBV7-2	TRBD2	CASSKTRSGGTSSYNEQFF	TGTGCCAGCAGCAAGACTCGGAGCGGGGGGACTAGCTCCTACAATGAGCAGTTCTTC
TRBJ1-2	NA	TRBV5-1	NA	CASSLSQVDGSGYTF	TGCGCCAGCAGCTTGTCACAAGTCGACGGGTCTGGCTACACCTTC
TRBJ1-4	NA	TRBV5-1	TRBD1	CASSLGGQPGGNEKLFF	TGCGCCAGCAGCTTGGGGGGACAGCCTGGCGGTAATGAAAAACTGTTTTTT